The T cell receptor (beta chain) under discussion was sequenced for a study of T-cell memory formation after mild COVID-19. Study-level findings and limits: Clones shrinking from day 15 to 85 showed even CD4/CD8 mixes; later expanders tilted CD4+. Clones that contracted clustered mainly in CM and EM if CD4+ and in EMRA if CD8+.

V gave up 7 bases and J gave up 0 bases, with 13 bases separating them. Germline CDR1 is SEHNR and CDR2 is FQNEAQ (reference sequence). This CDR3 is built from 16 residues. TCRdb itself ran the 5' RACE reads through MiXCR, one entry per CDR3 protein. The sample yields around 340,000 distinct CDR3 sequences, around 13% seen once. This clonotype came up a few times. Its antigen is not known. The receptor's source is a man aged 18 to 30 who had mild COVID-19 (a few samples of this study predate the infection). Cell type and time point are not known. The chain joins TRBV7-9 to TRBJ2-6; tentative D call: TRBD1 (5 bases). Sequencing used PBMCs or a T cell subset sorted from them (not recorded which). The CDR3 nucleotides are TGTGCCAGCAAGGCAGGGCCGGACTCTGGGGCCAACGTCCTGACTTTC. Its translation is CASKAGPDSGANVLTF.